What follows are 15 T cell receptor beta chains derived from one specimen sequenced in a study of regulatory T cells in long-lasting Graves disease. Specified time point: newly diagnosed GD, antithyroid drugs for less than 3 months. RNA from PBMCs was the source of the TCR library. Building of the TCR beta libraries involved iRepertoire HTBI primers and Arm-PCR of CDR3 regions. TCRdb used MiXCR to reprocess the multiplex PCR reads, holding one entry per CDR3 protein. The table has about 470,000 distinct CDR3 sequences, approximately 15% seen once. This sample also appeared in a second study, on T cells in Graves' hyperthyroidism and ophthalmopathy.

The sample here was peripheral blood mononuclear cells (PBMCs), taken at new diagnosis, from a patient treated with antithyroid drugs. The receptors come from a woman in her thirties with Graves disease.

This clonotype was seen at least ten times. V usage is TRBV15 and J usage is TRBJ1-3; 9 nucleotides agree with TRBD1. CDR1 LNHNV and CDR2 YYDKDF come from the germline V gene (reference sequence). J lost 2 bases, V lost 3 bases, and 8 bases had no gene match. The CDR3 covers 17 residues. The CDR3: CATSRGRDRAPGNTIYF. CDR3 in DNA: TGTGCCACCAGCAGGGGTAGGGACAGGGCACCTGGAAACACCATATATTTT.

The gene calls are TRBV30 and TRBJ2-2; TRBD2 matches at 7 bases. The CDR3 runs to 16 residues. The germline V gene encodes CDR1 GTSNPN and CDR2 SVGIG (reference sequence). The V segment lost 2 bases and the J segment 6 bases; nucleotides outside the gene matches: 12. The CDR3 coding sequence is TGTGCCTGGAGTAGTACGGGGGAGGGCCTGGCCGGGGAGCTGTTTTTT. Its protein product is CAWSSTGEGLAGELFF. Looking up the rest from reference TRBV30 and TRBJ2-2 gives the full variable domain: SQTIHQWPATLVQPVGSPLSLECTVEGTSNPNLYWYRQAAGRGLQLLFYSVGIGQISSEVPQNLSASRPQDRQFILSSKKLLLSDSGFYLCAWSSTGEGLAGELFFGEGSRLTVL.

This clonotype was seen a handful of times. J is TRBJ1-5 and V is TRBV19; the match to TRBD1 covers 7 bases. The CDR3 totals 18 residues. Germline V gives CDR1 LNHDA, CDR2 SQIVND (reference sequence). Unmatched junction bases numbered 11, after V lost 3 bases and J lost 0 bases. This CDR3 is CASSMKTSGQISNQPQHF. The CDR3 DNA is TGTGCCAGTAGTATGAAGACTTCGGGACAGATTAGCAATCAGCCCCAGCATTTT.

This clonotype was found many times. CDR3 amino acids: CASSERPTEAFF. DNA of the CDR3: TGTGCCAGCAGCGAACGACCCACTGAAGCTTTCTTT. The chain carries TRBV2 and TRBJ1-1; no definite D call. V lost 6 bases, J lost 4 bases, and 9 bases lay in between. The CDR3 has 12 residues. Germline V CDR1 and CDR2: SNHLY, FYNNEI.

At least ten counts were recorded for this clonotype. The CDR3 region is CASTPGQGGSYEQYF. CDR3 bases: TGTGCCAGTACTCCCGGACAGGGGGGGTCCTACGAGCAGTACTTC. The gene calls are TRBV19 and TRBJ2-7; TRBD1 aligns across 10 bases. CDR1 is LNHDA, CDR2 SQIVND, per germline (reference sequence). V trimming: 7 bases; J trimming: 1 base; junction bases outside the gene matches: 7. The CDR3 spans 15 residues.

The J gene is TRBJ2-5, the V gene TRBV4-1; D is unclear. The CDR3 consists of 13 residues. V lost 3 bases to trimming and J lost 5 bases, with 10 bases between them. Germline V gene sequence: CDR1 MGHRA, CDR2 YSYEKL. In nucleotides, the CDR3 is TGCGCCAGCAGCCATGCCGGCGGCGAGACCCAGTACTTC. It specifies CASSHAGGETQYF.

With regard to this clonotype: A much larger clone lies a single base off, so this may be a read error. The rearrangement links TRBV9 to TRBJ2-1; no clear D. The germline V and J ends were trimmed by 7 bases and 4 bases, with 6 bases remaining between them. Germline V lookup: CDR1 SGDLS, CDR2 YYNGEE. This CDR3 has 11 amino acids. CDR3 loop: CASARYNEQFF. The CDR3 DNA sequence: TGTGCCAGCGCCCGGTACAATGAGCAGTTCTTC. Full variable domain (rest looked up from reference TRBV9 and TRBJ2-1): DSGVTQTPKHLITATGQRVTLRCSPRSGDLSVYWYQQSLDQGLQFLIQYYNGEERAKGNILERFSAQQFPDLHSELNLSSLELGDSALYFCASARYNEQFFGPGTRLTVL.

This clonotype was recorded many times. The CDR3 protein is CASSLKGDWYF. The CDR3 coding sequence is TGCGCCAGCAGCTTAAAGGGGGATTGGTACTTC. The rearrangement links TRBV5-1 to TRBJ2-7, with TRBD1 as a possible D gene (6 bases). The CDR3 is 11 residues long. Trimming left V 2 bases short and J 12 bases short, with 12 bases between. The germline CDR1 and CDR2 sequences are SGHRS and YFSETQ.

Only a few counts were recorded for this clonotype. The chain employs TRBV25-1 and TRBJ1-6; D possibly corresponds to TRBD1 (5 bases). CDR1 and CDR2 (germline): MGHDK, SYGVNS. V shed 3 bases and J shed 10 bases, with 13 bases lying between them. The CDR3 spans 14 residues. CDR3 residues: CASSDEGEVSPLHF. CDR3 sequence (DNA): TGTGCCAGCAGTGATGAAGGGGAGGTCTCACCCCTCCACTTT.

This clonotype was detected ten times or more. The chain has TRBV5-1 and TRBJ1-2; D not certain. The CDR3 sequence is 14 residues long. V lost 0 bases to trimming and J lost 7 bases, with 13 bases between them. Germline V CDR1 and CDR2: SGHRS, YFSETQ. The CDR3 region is CASSLGYRLSGYTF. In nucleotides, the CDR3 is TGCGCCAGCAGCTTGGGGTATAGGCTGAGTGGCTACACCTTC.

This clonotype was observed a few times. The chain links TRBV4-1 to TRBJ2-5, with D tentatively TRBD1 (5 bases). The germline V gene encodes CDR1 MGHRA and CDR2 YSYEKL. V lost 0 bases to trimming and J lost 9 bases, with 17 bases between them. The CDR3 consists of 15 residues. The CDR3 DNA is TGCGCCAGCAGCCAAGATTCGACCCCCAAAGGGGCCCAGTACTTC. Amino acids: CASSQDSTPKGAQYF.

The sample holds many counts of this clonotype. The CDR3 reads CASRKGENTEAFF. The CDR3 DNA reads as TGTGCCAGCAGAAAGGGGGAGAACACTGAAGCTTTCTTT. This chain joins TRBV2 and TRBJ1-1; maybe TRBD1 (6 bases). Trimming removed 6 bases at V and 1 base at J, with 9 bases between. There are 13 residues in the CDR3. Germline CDR1 SNHLY, CDR2 FYNNEI.

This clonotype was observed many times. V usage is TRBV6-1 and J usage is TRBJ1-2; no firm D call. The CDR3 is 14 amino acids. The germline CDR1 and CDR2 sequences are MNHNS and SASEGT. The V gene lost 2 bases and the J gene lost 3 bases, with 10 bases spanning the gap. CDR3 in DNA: TGTGCCAGCAGTGAAACCGGTAGCTACTATGGCTACACCTTC. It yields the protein CASSETGSYYGYTF.

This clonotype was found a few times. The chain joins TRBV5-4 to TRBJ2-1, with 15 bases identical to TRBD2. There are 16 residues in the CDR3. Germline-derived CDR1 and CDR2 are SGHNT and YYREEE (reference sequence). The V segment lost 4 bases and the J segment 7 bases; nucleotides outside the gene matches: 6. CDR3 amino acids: CASSPGLAGGENEQFF. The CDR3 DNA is TGTGCCAGCAGCCCTGGACTAGCGGGAGGGGAAAATGAGCAGTTCTTC.

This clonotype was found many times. CDR3 bases: TGTGCCAGCAGTACCGGGACTAGCTCCTACGAGCAGTACTTC. It specifies CASSTGTSSYEQYF. The chain combines TRBV6-1 with TRBJ2-7, with TRBD2 matching over 8 bases. The V gene end was trimmed by 5 bases and the J gene end by 0 bases; junction bases not matched to a gene: 3. Germline V gene lookup returns CDR1 MNHNS and CDR2 SASEGT. The CDR3 is made up of 14 amino acids.